The 30 T cell receptor beta chains listed next were all sequenced from one sample in a study of tumour-infiltrating T cells in Burkitt lymphoma (TCRdb year 2020). Receptors were amplified or captured by the immunoSEQ multiplex PCR assay. TCRdb stores this immuneACCESS table with in-frame sequences only. Part of the clones is absent; in the studies checked, under half of the shortfall reflects unresolved V genes, and no reason is known for the rest. In this sample the table shows just under 4,500 clones, around four fifths of which occur a single time. Roughly an eighth of the sample lies in the top ten. The sample taken for sequencing was tumor tissue. The receptors come from a human donor with diffuse large B-cell lymphoma. Some clones in this sample may be carry-over from other donors' samples.

The V and J genes are TRBV14 and TRBJ1-2; no clear D. V was trimmed by 5 bases and J by 2 bases, leaving 6 bases between them. This CDR3 has 12 amino acids. Looked up from germline, CDR1 is SGHDN and CDR2 is FVKESK. The CDR3 coding sequence is TGTGCCAGCAGCGAACAGAACTATGGCTACACCTTC. It encodes CASSEQNYGYTF.

The chain joins TRBV9 to TRBJ2-1; D tentatively fits TRBD1 or TRBD2 (5 bases each). CDR1 is SGDLS and CDR2 is YYNGEE in the germline V gene. Trimming took 0 bases from V and 0 from J, leaving 16 bases between them. There are 18 residues in the CDR3. The CDR3 DNA is TGTGCCAGCAGCGTAGGGAGCGGTCGAGGGGCCTCCTACAATGAGCAGTTCTTC. Protein product: CASSVGSGRGASYNEQFF. The complete variable domain, with remaining parts taken from reference TRBV9 and TRBJ2-1, reads DSGVTQTPKHLITATGQRVTLRCSPRSGDLSVYWYQQSLDQGLQFLIQYYNGEERAKGNILERFSAQQFPDLHSELNLSSLELGDSALYFCASSVGSGRGASYNEQFFGPGTRLTVL.

The CDR3 here is CASSRTGNYEQYF. The CDR3 DNA reads as TGTGCCAGCAGCCGAACAGGGAACTACGAGCAGTACTTC. V is TRBV7-8 and J is TRBJ2-7; D may be TRBD1 (6 bases). This CDR3 spans 13 amino acids. Trimming pared 5 bases from V and 3 bases from J, leaving 11 bases between. Germline V gene sequence: CDR1 SGHVS, CDR2 FQNEAQ.

This rearrangement joins TRBV7-9 to TRBJ2-1, with TRBD1 as a possible D gene (6 bases). Germline V gene sequence: CDR1 SEHNR, CDR2 FQNEAQ (reference sequence). V lost 2 bases to trimming and J lost 7 bases, with 15 bases between them. The CDR3 has 15 residues. CDR3 in amino acids: CASSLRGSQLNEQFF. The CDR3 DNA reads TGTGCCAGCAGCTTAAGGGGGTCGCAGTTAAATGAGCAGTTCTTC.

The chain uses TRBV18 and TRBJ1-5; 8 bases map to TRBD1. The CDR3 spans 15 residues. The junction had 6 bases not matched to a gene; V was cut back by 2 bases and J by 6 bases. Germline CDR1 KGHSH, CDR2 LQKENI. CDR3 sequence reads: CASSPTGGMGQPQHF. DNA of the CDR3: TGTGCCAGCTCACCAACAGGGGGTATGGGTCAGCCCCAGCATTTT.

The chain combines TRBV19 with TRBJ1-5, with 7 bases identical to TRBD1. V was pared by 7 bases and J by 5 bases, with 14 bases of the junction left unmatched. The CDR3 totals 16 residues. Per the germline V gene, CDR1 is LNHDA and CDR2 is SQIVND (reference sequence). CDR3 in amino acids: CASTQGGGRGDQPQHF. CDR3 coding DNA: TGTGCCAGTACCCAAGGGGGGGGCAGGGGGGATCAGCCCCAGCATTTT.

This chain connects TRBV27 to TRBJ2-7, with D maybe TRBD1 (6 bases). Between the trimmed V and J ends, which lost 8 bases and 0 bases, there was a span of 14 bases. The CDR3 length is 14 residues. The V gene's germline CDR1 is MNHEY and CDR2 SMNVEV (reference sequence). The CDR3 nucleotides are TGTGCCAGCGGAGGACAGTTAAGCTCCTACGAGCAGTACTTC. This codes for CASGGQLSSYEQYF.

The chain joins TRBV16 to TRBJ1-1, with D maybe TRBD1 (5 bases). V lost 4 bases, J lost 1 base, and 13 bases lay in between. The CDR3 spans 15 residues. Germline loops: CDR1 KGHSY, CDR2 FQNENV. CDR3: CASSLSGFGNTEAFF. The CDR3 region has the DNA TGTGCCAGCAGCCTCTCAGGGTTTGGGAACACTGAAGCTTTCTTT.

This clone appeared a single time. The chain employs TRBV19 and TRBJ2-1, with TRBD2 identical over 8 bases. J lost 2 bases, V lost 5 bases, and 5 bases had no gene match. Germline CDR1 is LNHDA and CDR2 is SQIVND (reference sequence). CDR3 length equals 15 residues. The CDR3 DNA reads TGTGCCAGTAGTCCGAGCGGGAGCCCCTACAATGAGCAGTTCTTC. Its protein is CASSPSGSPYNEQFF.

The rearrangement links TRBV5-1 to TRBJ2-7; D call uncertain. Germline V gene data show CDR1 as SGHRS and CDR2 as YFSETQ. The CDR3 loop spans 15 amino acids. V lost 0 bases and J 3 bases, leaving 13 bases between the germline ends. This CDR3 reads CASSLEGSYRYEQYF. In nucleotides, the CDR3 is TGCGCCAGCAGCTTGGAAGGTAGCTACCGCTACGAGCAGTACTTC.

This chain uses TRBV30 with TRBJ2-3; D is possibly TRBD2 (6 bases). From germline, CDR1 is GTSNPN and CDR2 SVGIG (reference sequence). Trimming left V 4 bases short and J 0 bases short, with 11 bases between. The CDR3 is 14 residues long. The CDR3 protein is CAWNRDWSTDTQYF. CDR3 DNA sequence: TGTGCCTGGAATCGGGACTGGAGCACAGATACGCAGTATTTT.

This clone has just one count. The rearrangement uses TRBV30 and TRBJ1-5; TRBD1 matches at 9 bases. The germline V gene encodes CDR1 GTSNPN and CDR2 SVGIG (reference sequence). V trimming: 1 base; J trimming: 2 bases; junction bases outside the gene matches: 0. This CDR3 has 14 residues. CDR3 DNA: TGTGCCTGGAGTGGGACAGGGGGCAATCAGCCCCAGCATTTT. It yields the protein CAWSGTGGNQPQHF. The complete variable domain, with remaining parts taken from reference TRBV30 and TRBJ1-5, reads SQTIHQWPATLVQPVGSPLSLECTVEGTSNPNLYWYRQAAGRGLQLLFYSVGIGQISSEVPQNLSASRPQDRQFILSSKKLLLSDSGFYLCAWSGTGGNQPQHFGDGTRLSIL.

The genes are TRBV4-2 and TRBJ1-1; D might be TRBD1 (5 bases). The CDR3 extends over 14 amino acids. The ends were cut back, 0 bases at V and 10 bases at J, with 15 bases in the middle. CDR1 is LGHNA, CDR2 YNFKEQ, per germline. CDR3 amino acids: CASSQEKIGDAAFF. The CDR3 DNA sequence: TGTGCCAGCAGCCAAGAAAAGATAGGGGATGCAGCTTTCTTT.

The chain is built from TRBV7-2 and TRBJ1-5; 7 nucleotides agree with TRBD1. Germline V CDR1 and CDR2: SGHTA, FQGNSA. Unmatched junction bases numbered 8, after V lost 4 bases and J lost 2 bases. CDR3 length: 16 residues. Written as DNA, the CDR3 is TGTGCCAGCAGCTCAGCACAGGGGTCGGGCAATCAGCCCCAGCATTTT. This sequence encodes CASSSAQGSGNQPQHF.

The rearrangement links TRBV7-9 to TRBJ1-1, with no clear D. The CDR3 spans 13 residues. Germline CDR1 SEHNR, CDR2 FQNEAQ (reference sequence). Deletions cut 4 bases from V and 0 bases from J, with 6 bases between. The CDR3, as DNA: TGTGCCAGCAGCTGGGCGGTGAACACTGAAGCTTTCTTT. Its protein product is CASSWAVNTEAFF.

The CDR3 coding sequence is TGTGCCAGCAGCGCCGGCCAAGAGACCCAGTACTTC. Its translation: CASSAGQETQYF. V usage is TRBV7-9 and J usage is TRBJ2-5; unclear D gene. Germline V gene sequence: CDR1 SEHNR, CDR2 FQNEAQ (reference sequence). CDR3 length equals 12 residues. The germline V and J ends were trimmed by 5 bases and 1 base, with 5 bases remaining between them.

This chain joins TRBV2 and TRBJ2-6; D might be TRBD1 (6 bases). CDR1 is SNHLY, CDR2 FYNNEI, per germline. The V end was cut by 6 bases, the J end by 4 bases, with 13 bases between. This CDR3 is 15 amino acids long. The CDR3 region has the DNA TGTGCCAGCAGGGGGGCTTCCGCCGGGGCCAACGTCCTGACTTTC. It is translated as CASRGASAGANVLTF.

This clone was seen a single time. One end of the junction varies from germline; a read error may be responsible. This chain links TRBV6-5 with TRBJ1-3; D ambiguous. The CDR3 has 16 amino acids. CDR1 and CDR2 from the germline V gene are MNHEY and SVGAGI. The CDR3, as DNA: TGTGCCGGCAGTTACTCGCCGGAAAGGGTTGGAAACACCATATATTTT. As protein: CAGSYSPERVGNTIYF.

This clone was detected a few times. This chain connects TRBV11-2 to TRBJ2-7; 11 nucleotides match TRBD2. The trim removed 4 bases at V and 3 bases at J, leaving 11 bases unmatched. CDR1 is SGHAT, CDR2 FQNNGV, per germline. This CDR3 comprises 17 residues. CDR3 sequence reads: CASSSGTSGLGFYEQYF. CDR3 nucleotides: TGTGCCAGCAGCTCCGGGACTAGCGGACTTGGCTTCTACGAGCAGTACTTC.

V is TRBV18 and J is TRBJ1-2; D perhaps matches TRBD1 (5 bases). The germline gives CDR1 KGHSH, CDR2 LQKENI. The CDR3 has 15 amino acids. The V and J ends lost 3 bases and 8 bases respectively, with 19 bases between them. CDR3 region: CASSPLSGAEKGYTF. Written as DNA, the CDR3 is TGTGCCAGCTCACCGCTCTCCGGGGCCGAAAAGGGCTACACCTTC.

The CDR3 region has the DNA TGTGCCAGCTCTTCAGGGGACAGATACGAGCAGTACTTC. Translated: CASSSGDRYEQYF. The genes are TRBV18 and TRBJ2-7; 7 bases map to TRBD1. This CDR3 contains 13 residues. Germline CDR1 is KGHSH and CDR2 is LQKENI. V lost 6 bases and J lost 4; bases outside the gene matches: 6.

V gene TRBV19 combines with J gene TRBJ2-2; no reliable D call. CDR1 and CDR2 from the germline V gene are LNHDA and SQIVND (reference sequence). The CDR3 spans 15 residues. V lost 3 bases and J lost 6, with 14 bases in between. CDR3 DNA sequence: TGTGCCAGTAGTATTGAGCCCGAGACGGCCGGGGAGCTGTTTTTT. Its translation is CASSIEPETAGELFF. The whole variable domain, filled in from reference TRBV19 and TRBJ2-2, reads DGGITQSPKYLFRKEGQNVTLSCEQNLNHDAMYWYRQDPGQGLRLIYYSQIVNDFQKGDIAEGYSVSREKKESFPLTVTSAQKNPTAFYLCASSIEPETAGELFFGEGSRLTVL.

CDR3 bases: TGTGCCAGCAGCGCGCAGAGGGACGGTGAAGCTTTCTTT. It specifies CASSAQRDGEAFF. The V and J genes are TRBV7-9 and TRBJ1-1; D is perhaps TRBD1 (5 bases). Germline lookup yields CDR1 SEHNR and CDR2 FQNEAQ (reference sequence). V was cut by 5 bases and J by 7 bases, with 14 bases left in between. CDR3 size: 13 residues.

The V call is TRBV6-5, the J call TRBJ1-3; a possible D gene is TRBD1 (6 bases). Germline V lookup: CDR1 MNHEY, CDR2 SVGAGI. V gave up 10 bases and J gave up 0 bases, with 16 bases separating them. The CDR3 runs 15 residues. The DNA for the CDR3 is TGTGCCACCAGGGGTCTCAGGAGCTCTGGAAACACCATATATTTT. Encoded protein: CATRGLRSSGNTIYF.

This clone was seen only once. The chain carries TRBV6-6 and TRBJ2-1; D is possibly TRBD1 (5 bases). The germline V gene encodes CDR1 MNHNY and CDR2 SVGAGI (reference sequence). The CDR3 runs to 14 residues. Trimming pared 3 bases from V and 5 bases from J, leaving 11 bases between. In DNA, the CDR3 is TGTGCCAGCAGTTATCAGGGCGGAAACAATGAGCAGTTCTTC. Amino acids: CASSYQGGNNEQFF.

V and J are TRBV7-9 and TRBJ2-7; D not certain. CDR3 length: 13 amino acids. The germline V and J ends were trimmed by 5 bases and 2 bases, with 10 bases remaining between them. Germline CDR1 reads SEHNR; CDR2 reads FQNEAQ (reference sequence). CDR3 nucleotides: TGTGCCAGCAGCGACACCGAAACCTACGAGCAGTACTTC. Its translation is CASSDTETYEQYF.

This clone was recorded once. The gene calls are TRBV4-1 and TRBJ2-7, with D possibly TRBD1 on 6 matching bases. CDR1 and CDR2 (germline): MGHRA, YSYEKL. The CDR3 is made up of 13 amino acids. V lost 5 bases and J 0 bases, leaving 8 bases between the germline ends. CDR3 nucleotides: TGCGCCAGCAGCTCGGACAGCTCCTACGAGCAGTACTTC. Protein sequence: CASSSDSSYEQYF.

DNA of the CDR3: TGTGCCAGCAGTACCGGGACAGCAGTATCTTTCTATGGCTACACCTTC. Translated: CASSTGTAVSFYGYTF. The genes are TRBV5-4 and TRBJ1-2; 7 nucleotides align to TRBD1. This CDR3 is built from 16 residues. Germline V gene sequence: CDR1 SGHNT, CDR2 YYREEE (reference sequence). The V segment lost 5 bases and the J segment 4 bases; nucleotides outside the gene matches: 14.

This chain links TRBV10-3 with TRBJ2-3; 10 nucleotides match TRBD2. The CDR3 has 16 residues. The V segment lost 4 bases and the J segment 5 bases; nucleotides outside the gene matches: 9. Germline CDR1 is ENHRY and CDR2 is SYGVKD. The CDR3 DNA reads as TGTGCCATCAGTGGGGAAGCGGGGGGGACGGTAGATACGCAGTATTTT. It codes for CAISGEAGGTVDTQYF.

The chain joins TRBV6-6 to TRBJ1-1; 11 bases align to TRBD1. V was pared by 0 bases and J by 4 bases, with 4 bases of the junction left unmatched. This CDR3 has 16 residues. Germline values: CDR1 MNHNY, CDR2 SVGAGI (reference sequence). This CDR3 is CASSYSGTGGITEAFF. For the CDR3, the DNA is TGTGCCAGCAGTTACTCAGGGACAGGGGGAATCACTGAAGCTTTCTTT.